The present T cell receptor (beta chain) was sequenced within a study of CD8 T cells in ankylosing spondylitis. General study points: What seemed typical of ankylosing spondylitis blood was a TCR beta motif built from roughly eight highly homologous variants. Clones linked with disease were CD8+ and fairly uncommon in the peripheral blood. Enrichment of disease-linked clones was reportedly significant in matched ankylosing spondylitis synovial fluid.

Worth noting for this clonotype: Its target is not known.

One entry per CDR3 protein results from TCRdb running MiXCR on the 5' RACE reads. The sample comprises over 30,000 distinct CDR3 sequences, 16% of which are singletons, and roughly 45% rests with the top ten. This sequence was found in a male donor with ankylosing spondylitis or in good health (not recorded which). The sample taken for sequencing was blood.

This chain's CDR3 is CASSGPHQYF. CDR3 in DNA: TGTGCCAGCAGCGGCCCACACCAGTACTTC. The genes are TRBV3-1 and TRBJ2-5; D is unresolved. Trimming shortened V by 5 bases and J by 10 bases, and 8 bases separated the two germline ends. The CDR3 spans 10 residues. Germline CDR1 and CDR2: LGHDT and YNNKEL (reference sequence).